The text below deals with one TCR beta chain. Its cognate antigen has yet to be identified. The sample holds no much larger clone one base away, and base qualities are not on file. This sample stems from a study of OX40 agonist ivuxolimab in advanced cancers. Study-level background: The costimulatory receptor OX40 (CD134) was targeted by ivuxolimab, a fully human IgG2 agonistic monoclonal antibody. The paper reports the monotherapy dose-escalation portion (N of about 54 patients) of the phase I ivuxolimab trial. Peripheral TCRbeta sequencing was intended to test whether TCR sequence diversity was altered and clonal T-cell expansion was caused by ivuxolimab. Partial responses occurred in three dose-escalation patients, of whom one had hepatocellular carcinoma and two had cutaneous melanoma. Prior anti-PD-1, anti-PD-L1 or anti-CTLA-4 therapy was permitted, and checkpoint inhibitors had been received by roughly 40% of dose-escalation patients. In the dose-escalation cohort, around four fifths of patients were male, and the mean age was about 55 years, with a range of about 23 to 85. Of the approximately 50 dose-escalation patients, hepatocellular carcinoma was present in roughly 19, melanoma in approximately 15, renal cell carcinoma in 9 and head and neck cancer in 9. Intravenous ivuxolimab was administered to patients every 2 weeks at six dose levels: 0.01, 0.1, 0.3, 1.5, 3 and 10 mg/kg. General conclusions and limits of the study: After ivuxolimab, more expanded clones were found on average in CD8+ T cells than in CD4+ T cells. The antigen specificity of the peripheral T cells that underwent clonal expansion was not determined. Clonal expansion of both CD4+ and CD8+ blood T cells was observed from baseline to week 6 at doses 0.1 to 3.0 mg/kg. Low levels of normalized T-cell clonal expansion were also seen in some patients who did not respond. In the 0.1-3.0 mg/kg groups, partial responders had among the lowest normalized peripheral clonal expansion, particularly in CD8+ T cells.

For sequencing of the TCRbeta CDR3 region, genomic DNA was extracted from the sorted cells. The immunoSEQ Assay was used to sequence the TCRbeta CDR3 regions. The clones in this table, taken by TCRdb from immuneACCESS, are in-frame only. Not every clone is retained; where verified, under half of the shortfall comes from an unresolved V gene, and the cause of the rest is unknown. The sample has around 30,000 clones on record, about four fifths of them singletons. The leading ten clones occupy about 22% of the sample. Patients with autoimmune disease history or receiving systemic immunosuppression were excluded from the trial. In every dose cohort, peripheral blood was drawn for TCR sequencing at baseline, cycle 4 day 1, and cycle 7 day 1. The samples were taken from a phase I, first-in-human, multicenter, open-label dose-escalation trial of ivuxolimab. The trial enrolled adults with locally advanced or metastatic head and neck squamous cell, hepatocellular, melanoma or renal cell carcinoma. Before TCR sequencing, CD4+ T cells and CD8+ T cells from peripheral blood were sorted into separate populations.

This TCR derives from an adult with an advanced solid tumor such as melanoma, head and neck, liver or kidney cancer. Sequencing was performed on CD4+ or CD8+ T cells sorted from blood, taken in a trial of the OX40 agonist ivuxolimab.

The DNA reads as follows: TGTGCCAGCAGTACCGGGACAGCTTATGGCTACACCTTC. Translated, it reads CASSTGTAYGYTF. Recombination connected TRBV7-9 to TRBJ1-2; 7 nucleotides in the junction match TRBD1. From the germline V gene (reference sequence), CDR1 is SEHNR and CDR2 is FQNEAQ. At the junction V is shortened by 6 bases and J by 5 bases; bases outside the gene matches: 6. Taken from cysteine to phenylalanine, the CDR3 has 13 residues. Just the 39-base CDR3 DNA is kept, in frame starting at base 1.